This T cell receptor beta chain came from a study of blood T cell repertoires in COVID-19. Overall study: Sites in the United States, Italy and Spain provided acute and convalescent COVID-19 samples. The analysed material was cDNA or gDNA that came from T cells, B-cell-depleted T cells, or PBMCs.

A remark on this clone: Within the sample, other DNA sequences also encode this same CDR3.

Trimming removed 0 bases at V and 2 bases at J, with 5 bases between. CDR1 and CDR2 from the germline V gene are LGHNA and YNFKEQ. The CDR3 is made up of 14 amino acids. In the original workflow: Using reference gene primer amplification, nucleated cell counts were estimated. The table came from immunoSEQ multiplex PCR; TCRdb's copy has only in-frame clones and leaves some out. Clone size and V and J calls were adopted from that table, with D and trimming inferred from the DNA. The sample lists 150,000 to 180,000 clones; under 85% were seen once. Sequencing was performed on peripheral blood. This clonotype was obtained from a woman over 75 with acute or convalescent COVID-19. This chain connects TRBV4-2 to TRBJ1-5; D gene unclear. CDR3 sequence reads: CASSQDPGNQPQHF. The CDR3 coding sequence is TGTGCCAGCAGCCAAGATCCCGGCAATCAGCCCCAGCATTTT.